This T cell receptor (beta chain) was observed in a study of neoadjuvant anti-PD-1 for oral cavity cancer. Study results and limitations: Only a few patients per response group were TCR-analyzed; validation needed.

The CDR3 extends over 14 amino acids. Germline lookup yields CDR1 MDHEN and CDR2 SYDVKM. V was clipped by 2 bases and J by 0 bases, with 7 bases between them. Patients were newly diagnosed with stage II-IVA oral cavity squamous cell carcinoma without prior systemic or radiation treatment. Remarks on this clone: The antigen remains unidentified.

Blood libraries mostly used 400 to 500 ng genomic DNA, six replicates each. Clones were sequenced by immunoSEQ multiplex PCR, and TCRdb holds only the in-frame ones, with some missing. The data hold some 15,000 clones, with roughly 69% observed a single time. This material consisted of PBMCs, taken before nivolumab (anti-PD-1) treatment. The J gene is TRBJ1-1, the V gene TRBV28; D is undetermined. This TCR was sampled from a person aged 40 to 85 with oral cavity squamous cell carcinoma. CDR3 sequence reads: CASSLRYLNTEAFF. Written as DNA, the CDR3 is TGTGCCAGCAGTTTACGGTACCTGAACACTGAAGCTTTCTTT.